Here is one T cell receptor (beta chain) with its context. Its antigen is unidentified. TCRdb recomputed calls from the reads with MiXCR, one row per CDR3 protein. The sample includes fewer than 650,000 distinct CDR3 sequences, 40% seen only once; the top ten take 48%. The data are from a study of T cell repertoires in cytomegalovirus infection. Study summary: Used in the study were CMV epitopes, some recently identified and HLA-C-restricted, others well-studied and HLA-B-restricted. Public TCR beta signatures were indicative of both CMV infection and a matching HLA type.

Whole-study results and caveats: CMV-specific TCR beta clonotypes restricted by HLA-C were the ones dominating the ex vivo response. Summed frequency of public TCR beta families distinguished CMV carriers with the relevant HLA.

The V end lost 10 bases, the J end lost 2 bases, and 15 bases lay between the germline ends. CDR1 and CDR2 from the germline V gene are ENHRY and SYGVKD. The CDR3 consists of 13 residues. The chain joins TRBV10-3 to TRBJ2-7; no clear D. The sequence came from a human donor in good health (CMV status not recorded). Some clones in this sample may be carry-over from other donors' samples. The material was cultured PBMCs, obtained from culture after CMV antigen stimulation. CDR3 coding DNA: TGTGCCACCGCCCCCCCGGGCACCTACGAGCAGTACTTC. This sequence encodes CATAPPGTYEQYF.